Sequencing of this TCR beta chain was carried out in a study of shared T cell receptors in the human thymus. The table came from immunoSEQ multiplex PCR; TCRdb's copy has only in-frame clones and leaves some out. The sample has 500,000 to 550,000 clones; about 84% are singletons. The length of the CDR3 is 14 residues. From germline, CDR1 is MNHEY and CDR2 SMNVEV (reference sequence). Trimming took off 2 bases at V and 3 bases at J, with 11 bases between the two ends. These records were also assigned to another study, of human thymus T cells. That work adds: Donors were healthy Finnish infants having corrective surgery for congenital heart defects.

The sample comprised thymocytes. The TCR was taken from a boy under two years old with a congenital heart defect. V usage is TRBV27 and J usage is TRBJ2-7; possibly TRBD1 for D (5 bases). The CDR3 DNA follows: TGTGCCAGCAGTTTAGGCGCCAGGGTCTACGAGCAGTACTTC. Translation: CASSLGARVYEQYF.